This is a list of T cell receptor beta chains from one sample in a study of T cells after yellow fever vaccination. From the 5' RACE reads, TCRdb called clonotypes with MiXCR, one entry per CDR3 protein. The sample records 450,000 to 650,000 distinct CDR3 sequences, around a fifth being singletons. The sequencing here drew on PBMCs, taken approximately 20 days after the first yellow fever vaccination. The receptors were sampled from a young man who received the YFV17D yellow fever vaccine. Both conserved end residues are part of each CDR3. Clone size appears in some rows only: once, few, many, or a class for an expanded clone.

TRBV7-2	.	CASSPRTPVGYTF
TRBV28	.	CASSPWAGESTEAFF
TRBV28	once	CASRSWTGVGWGNQPQHF
TRBV23-1	.	CAGTQDSRGEKLFF
TRBV7-2	few	CASSRVGDSTDTQYF
TRBV20-1	.	CSARGPLSTVNTEAFF
TRBV20-1	.	CSAKLLAGAYEQYF
TRBV5-1	.	CASSLDGGEAFF
TRBV9	.	CASKETGPNEAFF
TRBV7-8	few	CASSAHRDTQYF
TRBV6-5	few	CASSYFPGRGLEQYF
TRBV4-3	many	CASSQAGTPQGGELFF
TRBV4-3	.	CASSGTWGEKLFF
TRBV11-2	.	CASSLAGGITYEKLFF
TRBV7-6	few	CASSFVSEGEAFF
TRBV10-3	few	CAISDPRGLGKAFF
TRBV5-1	few	CASSLVGEGNYGYTF
TRBV5-1	.	CASSKGVAEYQETQYF
TRBV20-1	.	CSARERPRQGRNQPQHF
TRBV7-2	.	CASREVGSRGSQPQHF
TRBV6-2/TRBV6-3	.	CASRRTGGTGELFF
TRBV7-9	few	CASSAVGSNYGYTF
TRBV5-1	few	CASGDRDDAYEQYF
TRBV20-1	few	CSASFGETQYF
TRBV4-1	few	CASSQDRTAHMAPLHF
TRBV4-3	.	CASSRDRGGFYEQYF
TRBV18	.	CASSPPGLSYGYTF
TRBV12-3/TRBV12-4	.	CASSLLVRGLPSSGANVLTF
TRBV2	few	CASSERTRDRVGSSYNEQFF
TRBV4-3	.	CASAGASNTGELFF
TRBV5-1	few	CASSLQTGSLTEAFF
TRBV10-3	.	CAISAGWQETQYF
TRBV14	.	CASSQDRAGNGYGYTF
TRBV14	.	CASSQEVLGQGPWEQYF
TRBV6-2/TRBV6-3	few	CASRTLHLPDTQYF
TRBV6-5	few	CASRRHSYEQYF
TRBV4-3	few	CASSQSGFTDTQYF
TRBV7-2	few	CASTQRGGVDTQYF
TRBV28	.	CASSFSGLAGGRQFF
TRBV5-1	.	CASSLAQEQETQYF
TRBV7-2	.	CASSVLATDTQYF
TRBV27	few	CASRGFRGMNTEAFF
TRBV20-1	.	CSASPGALSYNEQFF
TRBV7-8	.	CASSPSSGGAAETQYF
TRBV5-1	.	CASSFTRGVEGDTQYF
TRBV6-5	few	CASSHFGSDSPLHF
TRBV27	.	CASSPRGGVVNEQFF
TRBV12-3/TRBV12-4	.	CASKGSGPRNYGYTF